A selection of T cell receptor beta chains follows, all from one sample in a study of blood T cell repertoires in COVID-19. Sequenced by immunoSEQ multiplex PCR; TCRdb stores in-frame clones only, minus some. Of about 230,000 clones listed, around nine tenths are singletons. Sequenced sample: peripheral blood. The receptors derive from a woman aged 55-70 years with acute or convalescent COVID-19. The CDR3 runs from the conserved cysteine through the conserved F or W. Fields, in order: D gene, clone size, V gene, J gene, CDR3 DNA, CDR3 protein. A D gene is named only where the DNA matches it firmly. Size tells how often a clone was seen (once, few, many) or the class of an expanded clone, and some rows leave it out.

TRBD1,.,TRBV27,TRBJ1-1,TGTGCCAGCAGACCTTTCGGACAGGGAAACACTGAAGCTTTCTTT,CASRPFGQGNTEAFF
TRBD1,.,TRBV4-2,TRBJ2-3,TGTGCCAGCAGCCAACCGGACAGGGGACACACAGATACGCAGTATTTT,CASSQPDRGHTDTQYF
TRBD1,.,TRBV18,TRBJ1-2,TGTGCCAGCTCACGGGGACAGGAAGGTAGTGGCTACACCTTC,CASSRGQEGSGYTF
TRBD1,.,TRBV7-8,TRBJ1-6,TGTGCCAGCAGCTTAAGACAGGGGGACAATTCACCCCTCCACTTT,CASSLRQGDNSPLHF
.,.,TRBV11-2,TRBJ1-1,TGTGCCAGCAGCTTAGGTTCTTTGTTGGGACTGATGAACACTGAAGCTTTCTTT,CASSLGSLLGLMNTEAFF
.,.,TRBV2,TRBJ1-2,TGTGCCAGCAGTGAAAGGGGCTTCTATGGCTACACCTTC,CASSERGFYGYTF
.,.,TRBV19,TRBJ1-2,TGTGCCAGTTGGGACAAGGGGCTCCTTTTGGATGGCTACACCTTC,CASWDKGLLLDGYTF
TRBD2,.,TRBV18,TRBJ2-1,TGTGCCAGCTCACCACCCGGGGGGACTAGCGGGTTCAATGAGCAGTTCTTC,CASSPPGGTSGFNEQFF
.,few,TRBV7-9,TRBJ2-2,TGTGCCAGCAGCCGACAGGCTAACACCGGGGAGCTGTTTTTT,CASSRQANTGELFF
TRBD1,.,TRBV6-2/TRBV6-3,TRBJ2-7,TGTGCCAGCAGTTATCTCCGACAGGGGGCAGCCTACGAGCAGTACTTC,CASSYLRQGAAYEQYF
.,.,TRBV15,TRBJ1-1,TGTGCCACCAGCAGAGATCTGGGGGGGCACACTGAAGCTTTCTTT,CATSRDLGGHTEAFF
.,once,TRBV3-1/TRBV3-2,TRBJ1-5,TGTGCCAGCAGCCAAGAGGCGACATTGCCCCAGCATTTT,CASSQEATLPQHF
.,.,TRBV11-2,TRBJ2-1,TGTGCCAGCAGCTTAGACTCCGGAGGCCTCCGAGATGAGCAGTTCTTC,CASSLDSGGLRDEQFF
.,.,TRBV11-2,TRBJ2-7,TGTGCCAGCAGCTTTTTGGCGGGGCCTTACGAGCAGTACTTC,CASSFLAGPYEQYF
TRBD1,.,TRBV30,TRBJ1-6,TGTGCCTGGAGTGTATATGTTGGGACAGGGAGTTCGAATTCACCCCTCCACTTT,CAWSVYVGTGSSNSPLHF
TRBD2,.,TRBV10-3,TRBJ2-1,TGTGCCATCAGTGATAGCGGGAGTCACGGCAATGAGCAGTTCTTC,CAISDSGSHGNEQFF
TRBD2,once,TRBV2,TRBJ2-1,TGTGCCAGCGGGGGACTAGCGGGAGTGGGGAATGAGCAGTTCTTC,CASGGLAGVGNEQFF
.,.,TRBV30,TRBJ2-7,TGTGCCTGGAGGGTTACTAGTCCGAGCTCCTACGAGCAGTACTTC,CAWRVTSPSSYEQYF
.,.,TRBV9,TRBJ1-2,TGTGCCAGCAAAAACCCCGGTACTAACTATGGCTACACCTTC,CASKNPGTNYGYTF
TRBD1,.,TRBV19,TRBJ1-4,TGTGCCAGTAGTATCCGGGACAGGGGGCGCAGGACTAATGAAAAACTGTTTTTT,CASSIRDRGRRTNEKLFF
TRBD1,.,TRBV6-5,TRBJ1-1,TGTGCCAGCACCAAGACAGGGGGTAGAACTGAAGCTTTCTTT,CASTKTGGRTEAFF
TRBD1,.,TRBV18,TRBJ1-6,TGTGCCAGCCATCACGACAGGGGAAATTCACCCCTCCACTTT,CASHHDRGNSPLHF
TRBD2,.,TRBV5-6,TRBJ2-5,TGTGCCAGCACTAGCGGAGAGACCCAGTACTTC,CASTSGETQYF
TRBD1,.,TRBV5-4,TRBJ1-2,TGTGCCAGCAGCCGCGGGACAGGGGGGAACTATGGCTACACCTTC,CASSRGTGGNYGYTF
.,.,TRBV11-2,TRBJ1-1,TGTGCCAGCAGCTTAGTGGACGGGGGAGCTTTCTTT,CASSLVDGGAFF
TRBD1,.,TRBV2,TRBJ2-7,TGTGCCAGCAGCACAGGGGTCAACTACGAGCAGTACTTC,CASSTGVNYEQYF
.,.,TRBV5-1,TRBJ2-3,TGCGCCAGCAGCTTGGCCCCGGGTACGCAGTATTTT,CASSLAPGTQYF
TRBD1,once,TRBV6-2/TRBV6-3,TRBJ1-6,TGTGCCAGCAGTTACTACGGAACCCGCACAGGGGCAATAGGCTTCAATTCACCCCTCCACTTT,CASSYYGTRTGAIGFNSPLHF
TRBD2,.,TRBV7-6,TRBJ2-7,TGTGCCAGCAGCTTAACCGGGGGGGGCTCCAGCTCCTACGAGCAGTACTTC,CASSLTGGGSSSYEQYF
.,.,TRBV24-1,TRBJ1-5,TGTGCCACCAGCAGGGTTGGGCTTCAGCCCCAGCATTTT,CATSRVGLQPQHF
.,few,TRBV2,TRBJ2-2,TGTGCCAGCAGTGAAAAGGGGTTGGTCACCGGGGAGCTGTTTTTT,CASSEKGLVTGELFF
.,.,TRBV2,TRBJ2-1,TGTGCCAGCAGTAGCCAGGGAGGCTTAGATTATGAGCAGTTCTTC,CASSSQGGLDYEQFF
.,.,TRBV6-1,TRBJ1-6,TGTGCCAGCAGTGAAAGTTGGGCAGATTCACCCCTCCACTTT,CASSESWADSPLHF
TRBD1,.,TRBV6-6,TRBJ1-2,TGTGCCAGCAGTCTGACCAACAGGGGGATCCCCTATGGCTACACCTTC,CASSLTNRGIPYGYTF
.,.,TRBV27,TRBJ1-1,TGTGCCAGCACCAAAACCAGGGGCACTGAAGCTTTCTTT,CASTKTRGTEAFF
.,.,TRBV19,TRBJ1-5,TGTGCCAGTAGGGCCGAGGCAGGGGCTCAGCCCCAGCATTTT,CASRAEAGAQPQHF
.,.,TRBV19,TRBJ2-1,TGTGCCAGTAGTATGCTCCATGAGGATGAGCAGTTCTTC,CASSMLHEDEQFF
TRBD2,.,TRBV10-2,TRBJ2-1,TGCGCCAGCAGACTCGGGACTAGCGGGTTTCAAAATGAGCAGTTCTTC,CASRLGTSGFQNEQFF